These 21 T cell receptor beta chains share one sample of origin, sequenced in a study of cytomegalovirus exposure and HLA in healthy donors. PCR involved 60 Vbeta and 13 Jbeta primers. Profiled with immunoSEQ multiplex PCR; TCRdb holds only in-frame clones, not every one. The repertoire table contains fewer than 150,000 clones. Sequenced material: PBMCs. The receptors were gathered from a woman aged 55-69 years in good health and CMV-seronegative.

The rearrangement uses TRBV9 and TRBJ2-1, with a possible D match to TRBD1 (5 bases). CDR1 and CDR2 from the germline V gene are SGDLS and YYNGEE. There are 14 residues in the CDR3. V was cut by 0 bases and J by 9 bases, with 13 bases left in between. The chain's CDR3 is CASSVEWSRGEQFF. In DNA, the CDR3 is TGTGCCAGCAGCGTAGAATGGAGTAGGGGTGAGCAGTTCTTC.

This rearrangement joins TRBV6-5 to TRBJ2-7, with TRBD1 matching over 9 bases. The CDR3 has 14 residues. The germline V gene encodes CDR1 MNHEY and CDR2 SVGAGI. Trimming took 6 bases from V and 2 from J; bases not matched to a gene: 5. The DNA of the CDR3 is TGTGCCAGCAGCCGAGGGACAGGGACCTACGAGCAGTACTTC. It specifies CASSRGTGTYEQYF.

V and J are TRBV7-6 and TRBJ2-2; TRBD1 is a possible D gene (6 bases). The CDR3 spans 18 residues. V dropped 3 bases and J dropped 0 bases, with 17 bases sitting between them. From germline, CDR1 is SGHVS and CDR2 FNYEAQ. This CDR3 reads CASSLPRTVFANTGELFF. DNA of the CDR3: TGTGCCAGCAGCTTGCCCCGGACAGTTTTCGCGAACACCGGGGAGCTGTTTTTT.

V and J are TRBV6-1 and TRBJ2-1; perhaps TRBD1 as D (6 bases). Trimming removed 6 bases at V and 7 bases at J, with 13 bases between. Looked up from germline, CDR1 is MNHNS and CDR2 is SASEGT. The CDR3 has 13 amino acids. The CDR3 here is CASRRTVDNEQFF. As DNA, the CDR3 is TGTGCCAGCAGAAGGACAGTAGATAATGAGCAGTTCTTC.

The chain uses TRBV5-5 and TRBJ1-2, with a weak D call TRBD1 (5 bases). The V and J ends lost 0 bases and 5 bases respectively, with 11 bases between them. The length of the CDR3 is 14 residues. Germline loops: CDR1 SGHKS, CDR2 YYEKEE (reference sequence). The CDR3 here is CASSLAGGSYGYTF. The CDR3 DNA is TGTGCCAGCAGCTTGGCCGGGGGTAGTTATGGCTACACCTTC.

The V and J genes are TRBV28 and TRBJ1-2; 7 nucleotides align to TRBD1. CDR1 is MDHEN and CDR2 is SYDVKM in the germline V gene. CDR3 length: 17 residues. With V trimmed by 5 bases and J by 5 bases, 17 bases remained unmatched. CDR3 DNA sequence: TGTGCCAGCAGTATGGGCCTACGACAGGGATTTTTTTATGGCTACACCTTC. Its translation: CASSMGLRQGFFYGYTF.

The rearrangement uses TRBV2 and TRBJ1-2, with D possibly matching TRBD1 (5 bases). This CDR3 has 11 residues. V dropped 6 bases and J dropped 13 bases, with 15 bases sitting between them. The germline CDR1 and CDR2 sequences are SNHLY and FYNNEI. CDR3 in amino acids: CASSAGSGGTF. Here the CDR3 DNA reads TGTGCCAGCAGCGCCGGGTCCGGGGGCACCTTC.

The chain is built from TRBV6-5 and TRBJ2-5, with a tentative D call TRBD1 (5 bases). The germline V and J ends were trimmed by 2 bases and 2 bases, with 6 bases remaining between them. Germline CDR1 MNHEY, CDR2 SVGAGI. This CDR3 is 13 amino acids long. The CDR3 nucleotides are TGTGCCAGCAGTTACAGGGGACAAGAGACCCAGTACTTC. Protein product: CASSYRGQETQYF.

This chain connects TRBV28 to TRBJ2-7; 7 bases line up with TRBD2. The CDR3 contains 13 residues. J was trimmed by 7 bases and V by 2 bases; bases with no gene match: 5. Germline V gene lookup returns CDR1 MDHEN and CDR2 SYDVKM. CDR3 in DNA: TGTGCCAGCAGTTTAGAAGCGGGAAATGAGCAGTACTTC. Protein: CASSLEAGNEQYF.

This chain uses TRBV19 with TRBJ1-3; 9 nucleotides line up with TRBD1. Per the germline V gene, CDR1 is LNHDA and CDR2 is SQIVND (reference sequence). CDR3 length: 16 amino acids. Trimming at V came to 5 bases and at J to 1 base, leaving 6 bases not matched to a gene. The CDR3 DNA is TGTGCCAGTAGTCCTGGACAGGGGTCGTCTGGAAACACCATATATTTT. It codes for CASSPGQGSSGNTIYF.

The V call is TRBV4-1, the J call TRBJ1-1; 7 bases are a match to TRBD1. Germline V lookup: CDR1 MGHRA, CDR2 YSYEKL. The CDR3 is 16 residues long. V gave up 0 bases and J gave up 3 bases; unmatched junction bases: 7. CDR3 in amino acids: CASSQETDRVYTEAFF. The CDR3 DNA reads as TGCGCCAGCAGCCAAGAGACAGACAGGGTTTACACTGAAGCTTTCTTT.

The chain combines TRBV6-1 with TRBJ2-5; TRBD2 agrees at 12 bases. V lost 0 bases to trimming and J lost 6 bases; unmatched junction nucleotides: 5. The germline V gene has CDR1 MNHNS and CDR2 SASEGT. This CDR3 has 16 residues. For the CDR3, the DNA is TGTGCCAGCAGTGAAGCGCTAGCGGGGGGGATGAAGACCCAGTACTTC. Its translation is CASSEALAGGMKTQYF.

The gene calls are TRBV27 and TRBJ2-1, with 9 bases identical to TRBD1. V was pared by 4 bases and J by 2 bases, with 6 bases of the junction left unmatched. The CDR3 covers 16 residues. CDR1 is MNHEY, CDR2 SMNVEV, per germline (reference sequence). CDR3 sequence (DNA): TGTGCCAGCAGTTATCTTACAGGGGGCCCCTACAATGAGCAGTTCTTC. Protein: CASSYLTGGPYNEQFF.

The chain carries TRBV2 and TRBJ2-1; TRBD1 agrees at 10 bases. V trimming: 4 bases; J trimming: 4 bases; junction bases outside the gene matches: 4. Germline V gene data show CDR1 as SNHLY and CDR2 as FYNNEI. This CDR3 has 15 amino acids. Written as DNA, the CDR3 is TGTGCCAGCAGTGCCGACAGGGGGCTGTACAATGAGCAGTTCTTC. Its translation: CASSADRGLYNEQFF.

The chain is built from TRBV7-3 and TRBJ2-5; 7 bases line up with TRBD1. V lost 1 base to trimming and J lost 11 bases; unmatched junction nucleotides: 10. CDR1 and CDR2 (germline): SGHTA, FQGTGA. CDR3 size: 14 residues. The CDR3 sequence: CASSLNPGQSEQYF. In DNA form, the CDR3 reads TGTGCCAGCAGCTTAAACCCGGGACAGTCAGAGCAGTACTTC.

The chain links TRBV5-1 to TRBJ2-7; 8 positions agree with TRBD2. V lost 2 bases, J lost 7 bases, and 5 bases stayed unmatched. The CDR3 has 13 residues. CDR1 is SGHRS and CDR2 is YFSETQ in the germline V gene. As DNA, the CDR3 is TGCGCCAGCAGCTTAGCGGGAGTCAAGGAGCAGTACTTC. It encodes CASSLAGVKEQYF.

This chain links TRBV6-1 with TRBJ2-2; D might be TRBD2 (6 bases). Per the germline V gene, CDR1 is MNHNS and CDR2 is SASEGT. The V gene lost 8 bases and the J gene lost 4 bases, with 14 bases spanning the gap. This CDR3 spans 14 amino acids. DNA for the CDR3: TGTGCCAGCCCCGGCGGGGTCGGCACCGGGGAGCTGTTTTTT. This encodes CASPGGVGTGELFF.

The rearrangement links TRBV6-1 to TRBJ2-1; TRBD1 matches at 7 bases. The CDR3 has 13 residues. CDR1 is MNHNS, CDR2 SASEGT, per germline. V trimming: 5 bases; J trimming: 5 bases; junction bases outside the gene matches: 3. CDR3 sequence: CASSNTGDNEQFF. The CDR3 nucleotides are TGTGCCAGCAGTAACACAGGGGACAATGAGCAGTTCTTC.

V gene TRBV5-1 combines with J gene TRBJ2-1; 8 bases line up with TRBD1. The CDR3 is 14 residues long. With V trimmed by 5 bases and J by 7 bases, 8 bases remained unmatched. Per the germline V gene, CDR1 is SGHRS and CDR2 is YFSETQ. CDR3 nucleotide sequence: TGCGCCAGCAGTTTTCGACAGGGGAGGAATGAGCAGTTCTTC. It encodes CASSFRQGRNEQFF.

The chain's CDR3 is CASSLASGGTNTGELFF. The CDR3 region has the DNA TGCGCCAGCAGCTTGGCCAGCGGGGGAACTAACACCGGGGAGCTGTTTTTT. The genes are TRBV5-1 and TRBJ2-2, with TRBD2 matching 8 bases. This CDR3 has 17 residues. Germline CDR1 and CDR2: SGHRS and YFSETQ. V lost 0 bases to trimming and J lost 2 bases; unmatched junction nucleotides: 6.

This rearrangement joins TRBV19 to TRBJ1-2, with D perhaps matching TRBD1 (5 bases). CDR1 and CDR2 (germline): LNHDA, SQIVND (reference sequence). The V end lost 4 bases, the J end lost 1 base, and 10 bases lay between the germline ends. This CDR3 comprises 14 residues. The CDR3 here is CASSRQNSNYGYTF. In DNA, the CDR3 is TGTGCCAGTAGTAGACAGAACAGTAACTATGGCTACACCTTC. The full variable domain, with the rest looked up from reference TRBV19 and TRBJ1-2, is DGGITQSPKYLFRKEGQNVTLSCEQNLNHDAMYWYRQDPGQGLRLIYYSQIVNDFQKGDIAEGYSVSREKKESFPLTVTSAQKNPTAFYLCASSRQNSNYGYTFGSGTRLTVV.